This entry concerns a single T cell receptor (beta chain). Its antigen remains unidentified. The entry originates in a study of graft-versus-host responses after intestinal transplantation. Overall study: For 3 to 4 years after anti-thymocyte globulin induction, all recipients took tacrolimus and steroids.

Clones were sequenced by immunoSEQ multiplex PCR, and TCRdb holds only the in-frame ones, with some missing. The data contain 60,000 or so clones, approximately 90% of them singletons. Study-level findings and limits: Marrow from the recipient contained GvH clones, some of which had appeared first in ileum or blood.

The germline V gene encodes CDR1 SGHRS and CDR2 YFSETQ. This CDR3 is 16 amino acids long. Trimming at V came to 4 bases and at J to 2 bases, leaving 8 bases not matched to a gene. The TCR was taken from a human patient who received an intestinal transplant, so some T cells may come from the graft donor. Sequenced material: PBMCs, taken approximately 120 days after intestinal transplantation. This chain joins TRBV5-1 and TRBJ2-1, with TRBD2 matching 8 bases. The CDR3 is CASSPTAGGTYNEQFF. The CDR3 DNA reads as TGCGCCAGCAGCCCCACCGCGGGGGGAACCTACAATGAGCAGTTCTTC.